One sample yielded the 12 T cell receptor beta chains listed below, sequenced in a study of blood T cell repertoires in COVID-19. Some clones are missing from TCRdb's copy, which holds only in-frame ones; the method was immunoSEQ multiplex PCR. The table has 120,000 or so clones, around 90% seen once; the top ten hold around 7.7%. What was sequenced was peripheral blood. Receptors were obtained from a human donor in a cohort sampled during active COVID-19.

The chain carries TRBV15 and TRBJ1-5; D is undetermined. There are 17 residues in the CDR3. Germline V gives CDR1 LNHNV, CDR2 YYDKDF (reference sequence). Deletions cut 0 bases from V and 0 bases from J, with 12 bases between. The CDR3 nucleotides read TGTGCCACCAGCAGAGATTTGAACAGTTATAGCAATCAGCCCCAGCATTTT. It codes for CATSRDLNSYSNQPQHF. The entire variable domain, with the rest obtained from reference TRBV15 and TRBJ1-5, is as follows: DAMVIQNPRYQVTQFGKPVTLSCSQTLNHNVMYWYQQKSSQAPKLLFHYYDKDFNNEADTPDNFQSRRPNTSFCFLDIRSPGLGDTAMYLCATSRDLNSYSNQPQHFGDGTRLSIL.

The V call is TRBV6-4, the J call TRBJ2-7; 9 bases are a match to TRBD1. This CDR3 spans 15 amino acids. V lost 5 bases and J lost 6; bases outside the gene matches: 11. Germline V gene data show CDR1 as MRHNA and CDR2 as SNTAGT. The CDR3 DNA is TGTGCCAGCAGTAAAGAACAGGGGGCAATTGGCGAGCAGTACTTC. Protein product: CASSKEQGAIGEQYF.

The chain employs TRBV5-1 and TRBJ1-1, with D maybe TRBD1 (6 bases). V was pared by 2 bases and J by 4 bases, with 15 bases between. This CDR3 is built from 15 residues. The V gene's germline CDR1 is SGHRS and CDR2 YFSETQ. This CDR3 is CASSLHGEGVTEAFF. The CDR3 nucleotides are TGCGCCAGCAGCTTACACGGGGAGGGGGTCACTGAAGCTTTCTTT.

This chain links TRBV27 with TRBJ2-7; D is possibly TRBD2 (6 bases). Trimming took 2 bases from V and 3 from J, leaving 26 bases between them. Germline loops: CDR1 MNHEY, CDR2 SMNVEV (reference sequence). The CDR3 is 19 residues long. CDR3 loop: CASSLGGWSDQHLFYEQYF. The CDR3 bases are TGTGCCAGCAGTTTAGGAGGGTGGTCAGATCAACATCTTTTCTACGAGCAGTACTTC.

There are a few counts of this clone. The V call is TRBV27, the J call TRBJ2-2; 7 bases match TRBD2. J lost 0 bases, V lost 5 bases, and 9 bases had no gene match. The CDR3 has 17 residues. Germline CDR1 reads MNHEY; CDR2 reads SMNVEV (reference sequence). CDR3 residues: CASSRPIAGANTGELFF. The CDR3 DNA reads as TGTGCCAGCAGTCGGCCCATCGCGGGGGCGAACACCGGGGAGCTGTTTTTT.

V usage is TRBV11-3 and J usage is TRBJ1-1, with TRBD1 matching over 8 bases. The CDR3 contains 14 residues. The germline V gene has CDR1 SGHNT and CDR2 YENEEA. The trim removed 1 base at V and 4 bases at J, leaving 2 bases unmatched. The CDR3: CASSLGTGPTEAFF. The DNA for the CDR3 is TGTGCCAGCAGCTTAGGGACAGGGCCCACTGAAGCTTTCTTT.

CDR3: CASSPMDSYYGYTF. The CDR3, as DNA: TGTGCCAGCAGCCCCATGGACAGCTACTATGGCTACACCTTC. The genes are TRBV11-2 and TRBJ1-2; maybe TRBD1 (6 bases). This CDR3 region has 14 residues. V was shortened by 5 bases and J by 3 bases, with 13 bases between the two germline ends. CDR1 SGHAT and CDR2 FQNNGV come from the germline V gene. Based on the CDR3 plus reference TRBV11-2 and TRBJ1-2, the full variable domain is EAGVAQSPRYKIIEKRQSVAFWCNPISGHATLYWYQQILGQGPKLLIQFQNNGVVDDSQLPKDRFSAERLKGVDSTLKIQPAKLEDSAVYLCASSPMDSYYGYTFGSGTRLTVV.

In its sample, this clone was seen once. The rearrangement joins TRBV11-3 to TRBJ2-5; 12 positions agree with TRBD2. J was trimmed by 1 base and V by 1 base; bases with no gene match: 13. Germline V gene data show CDR1 as SGHNT and CDR2 as YENEEA. The CDR3 has 20 amino acids. The CDR3 protein is CASSLGRLAGAVGGQETQYF. In DNA, the CDR3 is TGTGCCAGCAGCTTAGGGCGACTAGCGGGGGCCGTCGGGGGCCAAGAGACCCAGTACTTC.

J is TRBJ2-3 and V is TRBV7-8; possible D gene TRBD2, 6 bases. V gave up 10 bases and J gave up 3 bases, with 20 bases separating them. The germline V gene has CDR1 SGHVS and CDR2 FQNEAQ. There are 15 residues in the CDR3. The CDR3 DNA follows: TGTGCCATCATCCTAAAGCGCGGGAAGACAGATACGCAGTATTTT. Residues: CAIILKRGKTDTQYF. The full variable domain, with the rest looked up from reference TRBV7-8 and TRBJ2-3, is GAGVSQSPRYKVAKRGQDVALRCDPISGHVSLFWYQQALGQGPEFLTYFQNEAQLDKSGLPSDRFFAERPEGSVSTLKIQRTQQEDSAVYLCAIILKRGKTDTQYFGPGTRLTVL.

CDR3 in amino acids: CASSRGHGETQYF. CDR3 DNA: TGTGCCAGCAGCCGAGGTCACGGAGAGACCCAGTACTTC. The chain couples TRBV5-4 to TRBJ2-5; D remains ambiguous. V lost 4 bases to trimming and J lost 4 bases, with 11 bases between them. CDR3 size: 13 residues. Germline values: CDR1 SGHNT, CDR2 YYREEE (reference sequence). Drawing the rest from reference TRBV5-4 and TRBJ2-5, the complete variable domain is ETGVTQSPTHLIKTRGQQVTLRCSSQSGHNTVSWYQQALGQGPQFIFQYYREEENGRGNFPPRFSGLQFPNYSSELNVNALELDDSALYLCASSRGHGETQYFGPGTRLLVL.

This clone turned up a few times. This rearrangement joins TRBV4-2 to TRBJ2-7; 7 nucleotides line up with TRBD2. The CDR3 spans 14 residues. Germline-derived CDR1 and CDR2 are LGHNA and YNFKEQ. The junction had 3 bases not matched to a gene; V was cut back by 1 base and J by 3 bases. The CDR3, as DNA: TGTGCCAGCAGCCAAGTGGGGGGGGGCTACGAGCAGTACTTC. It translates to CASSQVGGGYEQYF.

This rearrangement joins TRBV18 to TRBJ2-5, with a weak D call TRBD2 (6 bases). The germline CDR1 and CDR2 sequences are KGHSH and LQKENI. Trimming removed 1 base at V and 1 base at J, with 16 bases between. The CDR3 has 17 amino acids. The CDR3 DNA sequence: TGTGCCAGCTCACCACTGGGACTGGAGGGGCTCCAAGAGACCCAGTACTTC. It encodes CASSPLGLEGLQETQYF.